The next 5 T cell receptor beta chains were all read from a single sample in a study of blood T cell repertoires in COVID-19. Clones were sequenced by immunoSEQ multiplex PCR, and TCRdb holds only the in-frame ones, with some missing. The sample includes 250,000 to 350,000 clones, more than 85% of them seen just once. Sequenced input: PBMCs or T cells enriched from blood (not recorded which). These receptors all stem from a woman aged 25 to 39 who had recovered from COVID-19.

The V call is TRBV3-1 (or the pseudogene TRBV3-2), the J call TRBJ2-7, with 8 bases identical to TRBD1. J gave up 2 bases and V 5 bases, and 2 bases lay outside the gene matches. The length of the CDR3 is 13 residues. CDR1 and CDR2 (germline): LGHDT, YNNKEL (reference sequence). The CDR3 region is CASSGQGPYEQYF. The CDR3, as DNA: TGTGCCAGCAGCGGACAGGGCCCCTACGAGCAGTACTTC.

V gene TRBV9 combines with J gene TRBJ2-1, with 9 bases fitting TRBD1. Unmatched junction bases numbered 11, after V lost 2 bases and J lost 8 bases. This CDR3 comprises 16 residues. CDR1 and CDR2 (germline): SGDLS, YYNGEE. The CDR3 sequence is CASSVYGTGNFYEQFF. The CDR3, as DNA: TGTGCCAGCAGCGTTTACGGGACAGGGAATTTTTATGAGCAGTTCTTC. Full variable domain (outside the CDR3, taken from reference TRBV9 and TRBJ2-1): DSGVTQTPKHLITATGQRVTLRCSPRSGDLSVYWYQQSLDQGLQFLIQYYNGEERAKGNILERFSAQQFPDLHSELNLSSLELGDSALYFCASSVYGTGNFYEQFFGPGTRLTVL.

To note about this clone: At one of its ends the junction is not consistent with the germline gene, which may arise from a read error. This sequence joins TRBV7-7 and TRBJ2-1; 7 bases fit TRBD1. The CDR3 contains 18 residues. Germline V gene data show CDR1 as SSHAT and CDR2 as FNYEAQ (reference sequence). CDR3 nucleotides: TGTGCTAGCAGCCGGACCCCGGGACAGTGGAGCTCCTACAATGAGCAGTTCTTC. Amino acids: CASSRTPGQWSSYNEQFF.

This CDR3 is CASSAYRGEAFF. The CDR3 DNA is TGTGCCAGCAGCGCATACAGGGGTGAAGCTTTCTTT. The chain couples TRBV6-2 or TRBV6-3 to TRBJ1-1; 7 bases are shared with TRBD1. This CDR3 has 12 amino acids. Trimming took 6 bases from V and 7 from J; bases not matched to a gene: 5. Looked up from germline, CDR1 is MNHEY and CDR2 is SVGEGT.

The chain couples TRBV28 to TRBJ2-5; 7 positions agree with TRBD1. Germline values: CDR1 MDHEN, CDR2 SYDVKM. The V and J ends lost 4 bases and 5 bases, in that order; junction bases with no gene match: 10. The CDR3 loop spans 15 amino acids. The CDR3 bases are TGTGCCAGCAGTTCCCCACGACAGGGTTTCGAGACCCAGTACTTC. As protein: CASSSPRQGFETQYF.